This record covers a single TCR beta chain. PCR amplification relied on 60 Vbeta primers (plus 13 Jbeta primers). The table came from immunoSEQ multiplex PCR; TCRdb's copy has only in-frame clones and leaves some out. The table has roughly 140,000 clones, 70% to 80% seen once. CDR3 length: 11 residues. Germline V CDR1 and CDR2: SGHVS, FNYEAQ. V lost 4 bases, J lost 5 bases, and 5 bases lay in between. The data were taken from a study of cytomegalovirus exposure and HLA in healthy donors. The rearrangement joins TRBV7-6 to TRBJ2-5; D not certain. The specimen sequenced was PBMCs. This sequence originates from a human donor in good health. The CDR3 region has the DNA TGTGCCAGCAGCTCTAAGGAGACCCAGTACTTC. Translated: CASSSKETQYF.